The 20 T cell receptor beta chains below were found in one sample sequenced in a study of technical replicates of blood from a few donors. Clones were sequenced by immunoSEQ multiplex PCR, and TCRdb holds only the in-frame ones, with some missing. The sample shows fewer than 70,000 clones, 86% of them seen only once. Sequenced material: PBMCs. These receptors all come from a human donor in good health. Some clones in this sample may be carry-over from other donors' samples.

The chain is built from TRBV7-2 and TRBJ1-5; D possibly corresponds to TRBD1 (6 bases). Germline V gene lookup returns CDR1 SGHTA and CDR2 FQGNSA. V lost 5 bases and J 7 bases, leaving 18 bases between the germline ends. The CDR3 is 15 residues long. CDR3 bases: TGTGCCAGCAGCCCGGGCGAGGGGACACGGCAGCCCCAGCATTTT. It yields the protein CASSPGEGTRQPQHF.

The V gene is TRBV7-2, the J gene TRBJ1-3; D not resolved. CDR1 is SGHTA and CDR2 is FQGNSA in the germline V gene. The ends were cut back, 5 bases at V and 4 bases at J, with 9 bases in the middle. This CDR3 contains 13 residues. The CDR3 protein is CASSPNRGNTIYF. CDR3 nucleotides: TGTGCCAGCAGCCCGAACCGGGGAAACACCATATATTTT.

Here the CDR3 DNA reads TGCGCCAGCAGCCAAGAGTTAGGTCGAGGGAGATTCGCCTACAATGAGCAGTTCTTC. This codes for CASSQELGRGRFAYNEQFF. The chain combines TRBV4-1 with TRBJ2-1; maybe TRBD2 (5 bases). Germline CDR1 MGHRA, CDR2 YSYEKL. The CDR3 sequence is 19 residues long. The V end was cut by 0 bases, the J end by 2 bases, with 20 bases between.

The chain links TRBV6-5 to TRBJ1-1; D is possibly TRBD1 (5 bases). With 3 bases removed from V and 5 bases from J, the gap between germline ends came to 13 bases. This CDR3 has 14 amino acids. Germline V gene sequence: CDR1 MNHEY, CDR2 SVGAGI. CDR3 sequence (DNA): TGTGCCAGCAGTTATTCTGGGCGGGGGACTGAAGCTTTCTTT. Residues: CASSYSGRGTEAFF.

This chain links TRBV7-9 with TRBJ2-7; 9 bases map to TRBD1. CDR3 length: 15 residues. After removal of 6 bases from V and 3 bases from J, the junction contained 9 bases not matched to a gene. Germline-derived CDR1 and CDR2 are SEHNR and FQNEAQ (reference sequence). The CDR3 nucleotides read TGTGCCAGCAGTTCACAGGGGGCCCCATACTACGAGCAGTACTTC. It codes for CASSSQGAPYYEQYF.

The chain employs TRBV7-2 and TRBJ1-2; D remains ambiguous. The CDR3 totals 12 residues. Germline V gene sequence: CDR1 SGHTA, CDR2 FQGNSA. With 3 bases removed from V and 8 bases from J, the gap between germline ends came to 10 bases. The CDR3 reads CASSFGRRGYTF. The CDR3 bases are TGTGCCAGCAGCTTCGGGAGGCGCGGCTACACCTTC.

The chain combines TRBV5-4 with TRBJ2-7; TRBD1 matches at 12 bases. The CDR3 loop spans 16 amino acids. V gave up 4 bases and J gave up 7 bases; unmatched junction bases: 12. Germline CDR1 SGHNT, CDR2 YYREEE (reference sequence). The CDR3 bases are TGTGCCAGCAGCGGGGGGACCGGGACAGGGGGCCGTGAGCAGTACTTC. Translated, it gives CASSGGTGTGGREQYF.

This chain uses TRBV11-2 with TRBJ2-1; TRBD2 agrees at 9 bases. Germline V gene data show CDR1 as SGHAT and CDR2 as FQNNGV. After removal of 8 bases from V and 3 bases from J, the junction contained 8 bases not matched to a gene. The CDR3 runs to 15 residues. CDR3 DNA: TGTGCCAGCCGCCCTAGCGGGGAGAGCTACAATGAGCAGTTCTTC. Protein: CASRPSGESYNEQFF.

The chain links TRBV6-1 to TRBJ1-1, with TRBD1 as a possible D gene (5 bases). The ends were cut back, 6 bases at V and 2 bases at J, with 10 bases in the middle. The germline gives CDR1 MNHNS, CDR2 SASEGT. The CDR3 runs 13 residues. CDR3 nucleotides: TGTGCCAGCAGGGGGGGGACTAACACTGAAGCTTTCTTT. The encoded protein is CASRGGTNTEAFF.

V usage is TRBV13 and J usage is TRBJ2-7; 9 bases are a match to TRBD2. Trimming at V came to 2 bases and at J to 6 bases, leaving 5 bases not matched to a gene. Germline V gene data show CDR1 as PRHDT and CDR2 as FYEKMQ (reference sequence). The CDR3 runs to 14 residues. The CDR3 loop is CASSLPAGGVEQYF. The DNA for the CDR3 is TGTGCCAGCAGCTTACCAGCGGGAGGCGTCGAGCAGTACTTC.

The chain joins TRBV29-1 to TRBJ1-1; 10 bases agree with TRBD1. The V gene's germline CDR1 is SQVTM and CDR2 ANQGSEA. Germline trimming cut 4 bases from V and 1 base from J; bases unmatched to any gene: 0. This CDR3 spans 13 amino acids. Written as DNA, the CDR3 is TGCAGCGTTGGACAGGGGGCGAACACTGAAGCTTTCTTT. Translation gives CSVGQGANTEAFF.

The chain uses TRBV7-8 and TRBJ1-1, with D maybe TRBD1 (6 bases). V lost 5 bases and J 1 base, leaving 8 bases between the germline ends. This CDR3 region has 13 residues. Germline lookup yields CDR1 SGHVS and CDR2 FQNEAQ. In DNA, the CDR3 is TGTGCCAGCAGCGCACAGGGGAACACTGAAGCTTTCTTT. This encodes CASSAQGNTEAFF.

The genes are TRBV27 and TRBJ2-2; 8 positions match TRBD1. The V segment lost 6 bases and the J segment 5 bases; nucleotides outside the gene matches: 5. CDR3 length: 14 amino acids. Germline assignment: CDR1 MNHEY and CDR2 SMNVEV (reference sequence). CDR3 sequence (DNA): TGTGCCAGCAGAGGACAGGGACGAACCGGGGAGCTGTTTTTT. Amino acids: CASRGQGRTGELFF.

The chain has TRBV27 and TRBJ1-2; D perhaps matches TRBD1 (6 bases). The CDR3 totals 14 residues. From germline, CDR1 is MNHEY and CDR2 SMNVEV (reference sequence). Trimming left V 5 bases short and J 3 bases short, with 13 bases between. The CDR3 nucleotides are TGTGCCAGCAGTACCACCAGGGGCTACTATGGCTACACCTTC. It specifies CASSTTRGYYGYTF.

This clone came up a few times. The chain employs TRBV4-3 and TRBJ1-6; 7 positions agree with TRBD1. CDR1 is LGHNA, CDR2 YSLEER, per germline. The CDR3 consists of 15 residues. The junction had 5 bases not matched to a gene; V was cut back by 0 bases and J by 9 bases. CDR3 protein: CASSQDSDRASPLHF. CDR3 nucleotide sequence: TGCGCCAGCAGCCAAGATAGTGACAGGGCTTCACCCCTCCACTTT.

The rearrangement links TRBV27 to TRBJ2-7, with D possibly being TRBD1 (5 bases). Germline V gene lookup returns CDR1 MNHEY and CDR2 SMNVEV (reference sequence). V was trimmed by 2 bases and J by 4 bases, leaving 15 bases between them. This CDR3 has 15 residues. CDR3 region: CASSLSLPTGYEQYF. Written as DNA, the CDR3 is TGTGCCAGCAGTTTAAGTTTACCCACAGGTTACGAGCAGTACTTC.

The chain combines TRBV23-1 with TRBJ2-5; 8 bases agree with TRBD2. TRBV23-1 is annotated as an ORF whose role is uncertain. The CDR3 is 19 residues long. Unmatched junction bases numbered 15, after V lost 0 bases and J lost 3 bases. The DNA for the CDR3 is TGCGCCAGCAGTCAATCGGAGTCGTGGCTAGCGGGTACGGAAGAGACCCAGTACTTC. Its translation is CASSQSESWLAGTEETQYF.

The gene calls are TRBV7-9 and TRBJ1-2; no clear D. The germline gives CDR1 SEHNR, CDR2 FQNEAQ (reference sequence). CDR3 size: 15 residues. V was pared by 1 base and J by 4 bases, with 13 bases between. DNA of the CDR3: TGTGCCAGCAGCTTAGTAGAGGGCCGAGGCTATGGCTACACCTTC. Translated: CASSLVEGRGYGYTF. Based on the CDR3 plus reference TRBV7-9 and TRBJ1-2, the full variable domain is DTGVSQNPRHKITKRGQNVTFRCDPISEHNRLYWYRQTLGQGPEFLTYFQNEAQLEKSRLLSDRFSAERPKGSFSTLEIQRTEQGDSAMYLCASSLVEGRGYGYTFGSGTRLTVV.

The CDR3 bases are TGTGCCAGCAGTCCTATCCGGGGCGAGCAGTACTTC. Translation: CASSPIRGEQYF. The rearrangement links TRBV27 to TRBJ2-7, with D perhaps matching TRBD2 (5 bases). The CDR3 covers 12 residues. CDR1 is MNHEY and CDR2 is SMNVEV in the germline V gene (reference sequence). V lost 5 bases to trimming and J lost 6 bases, with 11 bases between them.

The CDR3 loop reads CASSQALSYEQYF. As DNA, the CDR3 is TGTGCCAGCAGTCAAGCTCTATCCTACGAGCAGTACTTC. The V gene is TRBV6-5, the J gene TRBJ2-7; no clear D gene. Germline V gene lookup returns CDR1 MNHEY and CDR2 SVGAGI. V was shortened by 5 bases and J by 1 base, with 9 bases between the two germline ends. This CDR3 spans 13 amino acids.